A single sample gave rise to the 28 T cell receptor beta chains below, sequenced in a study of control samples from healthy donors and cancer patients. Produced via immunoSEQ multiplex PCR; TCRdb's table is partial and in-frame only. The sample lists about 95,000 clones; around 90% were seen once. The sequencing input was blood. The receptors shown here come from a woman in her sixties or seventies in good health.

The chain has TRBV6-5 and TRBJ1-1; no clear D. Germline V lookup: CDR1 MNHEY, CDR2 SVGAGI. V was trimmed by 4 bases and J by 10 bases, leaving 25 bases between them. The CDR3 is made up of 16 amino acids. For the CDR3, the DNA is TGTGCCAGCAGTTCCCCGTCCGGGAGGGTTCATGGAGGAGCTTTCTTT. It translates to CASSSPSGRVHGGAFF.

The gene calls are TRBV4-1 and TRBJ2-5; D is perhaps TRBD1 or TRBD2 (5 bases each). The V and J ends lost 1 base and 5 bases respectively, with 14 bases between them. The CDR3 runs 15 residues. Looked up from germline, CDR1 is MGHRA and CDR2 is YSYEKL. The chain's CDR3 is CASSQGGASWETQYF. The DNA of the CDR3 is TGCGCCAGCAGCCAAGGAGGGGCCAGTTGGGAGACCCAGTACTTC.

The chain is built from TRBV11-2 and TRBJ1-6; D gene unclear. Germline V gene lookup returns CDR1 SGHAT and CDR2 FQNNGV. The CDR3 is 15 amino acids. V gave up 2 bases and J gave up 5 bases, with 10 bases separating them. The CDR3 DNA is TGTGCCAGCAGCTTAATTCGGCCGAATAATTCACCCCTCCACTTT. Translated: CASSLIRPNNSPLHF.

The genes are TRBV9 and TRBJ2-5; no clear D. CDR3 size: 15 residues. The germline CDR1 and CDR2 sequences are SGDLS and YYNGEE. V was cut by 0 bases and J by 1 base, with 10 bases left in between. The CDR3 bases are TGTGCCAGCAGCGTAGCTCCCCAGAGCCAAGAGACCCAGTACTTC. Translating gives CASSVAPQSQETQYF. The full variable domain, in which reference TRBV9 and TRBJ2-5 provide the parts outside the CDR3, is DSGVTQTPKHLITATGQRVTLRCSPRSGDLSVYWYQQSLDQGLQFLIQYYNGEERAKGNILERFSAQQFPDLHSELNLSSLELGDSALYFCASSVAPQSQETQYFGPGTRLLVL.

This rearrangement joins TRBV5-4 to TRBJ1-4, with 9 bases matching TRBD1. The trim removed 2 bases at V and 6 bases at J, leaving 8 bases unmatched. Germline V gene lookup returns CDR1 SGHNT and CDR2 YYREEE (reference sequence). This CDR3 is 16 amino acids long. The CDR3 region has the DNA TGTGCCAGCAGCTTACAGGGGGCCATTGCGGATGAAAAACTGTTTTTT. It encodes CASSLQGAIADEKLFF. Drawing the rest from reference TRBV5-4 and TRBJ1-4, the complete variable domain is ETGVTQSPTHLIKTRGQQVTLRCSSQSGHNTVSWYQQALGQGPQFIFQYYREEENGRGNFPPRFSGLQFPNYSSELNVNALELDDSALYLCASSLQGAIADEKLFFGSGTQLSVL.

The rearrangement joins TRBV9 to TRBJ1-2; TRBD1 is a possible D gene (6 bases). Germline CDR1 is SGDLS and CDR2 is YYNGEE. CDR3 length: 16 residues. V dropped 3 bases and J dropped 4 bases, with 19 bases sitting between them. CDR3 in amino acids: CASSAPQGYVGYGYTF. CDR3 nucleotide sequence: TGTGCCAGCAGCGCACCGCAGGGGTACGTAGGCTATGGCTACACCTTC.

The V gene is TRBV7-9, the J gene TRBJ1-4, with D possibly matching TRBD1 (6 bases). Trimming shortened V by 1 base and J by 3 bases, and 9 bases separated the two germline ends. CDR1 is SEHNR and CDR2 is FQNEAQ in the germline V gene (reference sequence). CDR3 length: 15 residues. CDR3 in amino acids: CASSLVGGSNEKLFF. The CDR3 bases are TGTGCCAGCAGCTTAGTAGGGGGGTCTAATGAAAAACTGTTTTTT.

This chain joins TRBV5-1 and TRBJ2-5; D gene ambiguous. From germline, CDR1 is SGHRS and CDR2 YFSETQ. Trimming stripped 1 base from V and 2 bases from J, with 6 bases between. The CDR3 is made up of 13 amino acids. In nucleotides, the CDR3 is TGCGCCAGCAGCTTGAAGGTTCAAGAGACCCAGTACTTC. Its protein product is CASSLKVQETQYF.

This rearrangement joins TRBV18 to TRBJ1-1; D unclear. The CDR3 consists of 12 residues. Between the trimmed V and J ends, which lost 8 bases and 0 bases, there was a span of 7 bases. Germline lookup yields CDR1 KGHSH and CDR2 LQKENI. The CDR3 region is CASRTVNTEAFF. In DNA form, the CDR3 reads TGTGCCAGCCGGACGGTGAACACTGAAGCTTTCTTT.

CDR3 amino acids: CASSSGTGGSEQFF. In nucleotides, the CDR3 is TGTGCCAGCAGCTCCGGGACAGGGGGCAGTGAGCAGTTCTTC. This chain joins TRBV6-2 or TRBV6-3 and TRBJ2-1; 12 bases map to TRBD1. This CDR3 contains 14 residues. The germline V gene has CDR1 MNHEY and CDR2 SVGEGT. V lost 6 bases and J lost 9; bases outside the gene matches: 6.

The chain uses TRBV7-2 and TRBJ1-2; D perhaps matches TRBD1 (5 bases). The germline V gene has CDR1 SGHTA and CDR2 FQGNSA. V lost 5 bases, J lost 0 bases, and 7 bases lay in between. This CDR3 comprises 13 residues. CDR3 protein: CASSRGPNYGYTF. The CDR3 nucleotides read TGTGCCAGCAGCAGGGGCCCTAACTATGGCTACACCTTC.

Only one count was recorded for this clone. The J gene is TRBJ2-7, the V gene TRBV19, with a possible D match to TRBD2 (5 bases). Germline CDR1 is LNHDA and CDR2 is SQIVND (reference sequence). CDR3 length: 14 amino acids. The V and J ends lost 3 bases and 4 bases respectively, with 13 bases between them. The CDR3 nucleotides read TGTGCCAGTAGTATGAGAGGGCAAAATTACGAGCAGTACTTC. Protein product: CASSMRGQNYEQYF.

The CDR3 DNA is TGCAGTGCTAGTGACTTAAACTACGAGCAGTACTTC. Translating gives CSASDLNYEQYF. V and J are TRBV20-1 and TRBJ2-7; D gene uncertain. Germline values: CDR1 DFQATT, CDR2 SNEGSKA (reference sequence). The V and J ends lost 3 bases and 3 bases respectively, with 9 bases between them. The CDR3 has 12 amino acids.

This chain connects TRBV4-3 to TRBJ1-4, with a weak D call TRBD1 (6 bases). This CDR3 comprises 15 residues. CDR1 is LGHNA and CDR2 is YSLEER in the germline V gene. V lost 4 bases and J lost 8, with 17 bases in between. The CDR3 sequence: CASSLRDISAEKLFF. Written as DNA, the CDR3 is TGCGCCAGCAGCCTCCGGGACATATCCGCCGAAAAACTGTTTTTT.

For the CDR3, the DNA is TGTGCCAGCAACATGGCGGGCCAACATGGCTACACCTTC. The encoded protein is CASNMAGQHGYTF. The rearrangement links TRBV25-1 to TRBJ1-2; D gene uncertain. The CDR3 length is 13 residues. Trimming pared 7 bases from V and 6 bases from J, leaving 15 bases between. The V gene's germline CDR1 is MGHDK and CDR2 SYGVNS.

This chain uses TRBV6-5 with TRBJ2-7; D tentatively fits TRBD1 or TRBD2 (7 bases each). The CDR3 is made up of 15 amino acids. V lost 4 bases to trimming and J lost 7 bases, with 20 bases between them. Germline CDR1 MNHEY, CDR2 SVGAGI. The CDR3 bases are TGTGCCAGCAGTTCCATAGGGGGCGGGGGAGCGGAGCAGTACTTC. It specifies CASSSIGGGGAEQYF.

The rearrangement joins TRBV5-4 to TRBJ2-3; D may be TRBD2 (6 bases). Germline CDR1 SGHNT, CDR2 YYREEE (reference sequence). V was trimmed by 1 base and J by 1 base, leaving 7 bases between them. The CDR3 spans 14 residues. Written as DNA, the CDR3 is TGTGCCAGCAGCTTGTGGGGGGGCACAGATACGCAGTATTTT. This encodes CASSLWGGTDTQYF.

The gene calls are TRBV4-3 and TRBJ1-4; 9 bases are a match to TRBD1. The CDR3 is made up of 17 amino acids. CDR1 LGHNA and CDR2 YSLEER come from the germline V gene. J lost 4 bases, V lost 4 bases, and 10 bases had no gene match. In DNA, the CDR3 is TGCGCCAGCAGCCGACACAGGGGGCCCGAAAGTAATGAAAAACTGTTTTTT. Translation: CASSRHRGPESNEKLFF.

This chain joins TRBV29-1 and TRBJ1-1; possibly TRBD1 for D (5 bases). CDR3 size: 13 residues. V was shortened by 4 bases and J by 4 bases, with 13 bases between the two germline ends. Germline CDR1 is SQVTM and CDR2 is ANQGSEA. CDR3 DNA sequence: TGCAGCGTTGTCAGGGTTGAAGGCACTGAAGCTTTCTTT. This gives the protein CSVVRVEGTEAFF.

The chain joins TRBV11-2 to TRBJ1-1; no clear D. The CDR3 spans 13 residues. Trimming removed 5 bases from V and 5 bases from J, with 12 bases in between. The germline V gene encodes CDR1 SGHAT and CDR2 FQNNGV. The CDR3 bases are TGTGCCAGCAGCCCTGCGACCGGGACTGAAGCTTTCTTT. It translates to CASSPATGTEAFF.

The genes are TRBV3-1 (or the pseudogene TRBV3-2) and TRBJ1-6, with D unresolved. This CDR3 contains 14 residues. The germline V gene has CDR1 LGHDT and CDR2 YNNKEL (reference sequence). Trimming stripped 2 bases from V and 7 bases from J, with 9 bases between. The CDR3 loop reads CASSQPTGNSPLHF. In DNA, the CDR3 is TGTGCCAGCAGCCAACCGACTGGAAATTCACCCCTCCACTTT.

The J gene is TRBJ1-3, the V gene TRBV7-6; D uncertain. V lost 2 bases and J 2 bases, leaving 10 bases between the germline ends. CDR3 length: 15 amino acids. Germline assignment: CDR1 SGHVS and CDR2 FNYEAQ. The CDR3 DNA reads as TGTGCCAGCAGCTTAAACGATGAAGCTGGAAACACCATATATTTT. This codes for CASSLNDEAGNTIYF. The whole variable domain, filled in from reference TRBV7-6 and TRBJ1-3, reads GAGVSQSPRYKVTKRGQDVALRCDPISGHVSLYWYRQALGQGPEFLTYFNYEAQQDKSGLPNDRFSAERPEGSISTLTIQRTEQRDSAMYRCASSLNDEAGNTIYFGEGSWLTVV.

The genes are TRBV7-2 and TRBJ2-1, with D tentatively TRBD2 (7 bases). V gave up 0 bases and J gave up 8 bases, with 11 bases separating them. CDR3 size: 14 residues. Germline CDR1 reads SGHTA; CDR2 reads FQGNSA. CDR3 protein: CASSLAGGLDEQFF. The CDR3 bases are TGTGCCAGCAGCTTAGCCGGGGGGCTGGATGAGCAGTTCTTC.

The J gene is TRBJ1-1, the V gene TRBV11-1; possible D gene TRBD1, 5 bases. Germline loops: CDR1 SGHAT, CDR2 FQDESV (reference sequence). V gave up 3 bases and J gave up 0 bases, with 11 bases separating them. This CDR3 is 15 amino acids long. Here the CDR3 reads CASSLGQGMNTEAFF. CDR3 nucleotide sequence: TGTGCCAGCAGCTTGGGGCAGGGAATGAACACTGAAGCTTTCTTT.

In DNA form, the CDR3 reads TGTGCCAGCAGTTTATCGGGAAACTATGGCTACACCTTC. Protein: CASSLSGNYGYTF. The chain carries TRBV27 and TRBJ1-2; no reliable D call. Germline V gene lookup returns CDR1 MNHEY and CDR2 SMNVEV (reference sequence). The CDR3 runs 13 residues. V lost 0 bases and J 2 bases, leaving 4 bases between the germline ends.

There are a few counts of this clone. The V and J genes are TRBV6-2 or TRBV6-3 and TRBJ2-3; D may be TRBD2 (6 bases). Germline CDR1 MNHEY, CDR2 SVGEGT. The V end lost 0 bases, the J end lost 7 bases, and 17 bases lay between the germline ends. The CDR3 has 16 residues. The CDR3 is CASSYSPGLLRNTQYF. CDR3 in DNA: TGTGCCAGCAGTTACTCGCCGGGACTTCTCCGGAATACGCAGTATTTT.

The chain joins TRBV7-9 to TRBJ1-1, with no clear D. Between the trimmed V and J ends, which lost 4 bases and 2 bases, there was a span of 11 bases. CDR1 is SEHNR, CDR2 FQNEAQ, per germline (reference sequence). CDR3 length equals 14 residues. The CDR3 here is CASSSRVSNTEAFF. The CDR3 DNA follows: TGTGCCAGCAGCTCAAGGGTTTCTAACACTGAAGCTTTCTTT.

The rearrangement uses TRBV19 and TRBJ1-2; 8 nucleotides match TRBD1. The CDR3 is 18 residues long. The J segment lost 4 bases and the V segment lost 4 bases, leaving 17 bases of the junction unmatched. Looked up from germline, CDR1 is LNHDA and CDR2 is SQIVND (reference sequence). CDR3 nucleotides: TGTGCCAGTAGTACGGGTCTTGGCAGGGGGCGCTTAGTCTATGGCTACACCTTC. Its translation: CASSTGLGRGRLVYGYTF.